The 14 T cell receptor beta chains below were found in one sample sequenced in a study of T cell responses to AZD1222 COVID-19 vaccine. Produced via immunoSEQ multiplex PCR; TCRdb's table is partial and in-frame only. The data hold 180,000 or so clones, with around 89% observed a single time. The source was peripheral blood, collected 28 days after the second AZD1222 dose. The receptor set was obtained from an adult who received the AZD1222 COVID-19 vaccine.

V and J are TRBV6-5 and TRBJ1-3; TRBD1 agrees at 9 bases. This CDR3 region has 15 residues. The V gene end was trimmed by 5 bases and the J gene end by 5 bases; junction bases not matched to a gene: 7. Germline V gene lookup returns CDR1 MNHEY and CDR2 SVGAGI. The CDR3 sequence: CASSSPGQGRNTIYF. CDR3 sequence (DNA): TGTGCCAGCAGTAGCCCGGGACAGGGTAGAAACACCATATATTTT.

The rearrangement uses TRBV7-9 and TRBJ2-5; perhaps D is TRBD1 or TRBD2 (5 bases each). Germline V CDR1 and CDR2: SEHNR, FQNEAQ (reference sequence). This CDR3 comprises 15 residues. V was trimmed by 4 bases and J by 5 bases, leaving 17 bases between them. CDR3 region: CASSSGLGDGETQYF. In nucleotides, the CDR3 is TGTGCCAGCAGCTCGGGCTTGGGGGATGGGGAGACCCAGTACTTC.

J is TRBJ2-7 and V is TRBV7-9; a weak D match, TRBD1 (5 bases). The CDR3 contains 14 residues. Trimming took off 5 bases at V and 0 bases at J, with 11 bases between the two ends. Germline CDR1 and CDR2: SEHNR and FQNEAQ (reference sequence). The CDR3 nucleotides read TGTGCCAGCAGCATGGGGCACTTCTCCTACGAGCAGTACTTC. It encodes CASSMGHFSYEQYF.

The rearrangement joins TRBV2 to TRBJ2-1, with TRBD2 matching over 7 bases. Germline CDR1 reads SNHLY; CDR2 reads FYNNEI. With V trimmed by 8 bases and J by 3 bases, 7 bases remained unmatched. This CDR3 region has 14 residues. For the CDR3, the DNA is TGTGCCAGCGTCAGGGAGGGCCACTACAATGAGCAGTTCTTC. Its translation is CASVREGHYNEQFF.

The rearrangement uses TRBV19 and TRBJ2-7; D gene ambiguous. Germline V gene sequence: CDR1 LNHDA, CDR2 SQIVND (reference sequence). The length of the CDR3 is 13 residues. V was trimmed by 6 bases and J by 5 bases, leaving 14 bases between them. DNA for the CDR3: TGTGCCAGTAGGGATCTAGGCTCTCACGAGCAGTACTTC. Residues: CASRDLGSHEQYF.

The V call is TRBV7-9, the J call TRBJ2-7; tentatively, D is TRBD1 (6 bases). From germline, CDR1 is SEHNR and CDR2 FQNEAQ (reference sequence). V was cut by 5 bases and J by 6 bases, with 14 bases left in between. The CDR3 spans 13 residues. Here the CDR3 reads CASSPRAGVEQYF. The CDR3 DNA is TGTGCCAGCAGCCCGAGGGCAGGGGTCGAGCAGTACTTC.

This chain uses TRBV6-5 with TRBJ2-3; D not resolved. Germline lookup yields CDR1 MNHEY and CDR2 SVGAGI. The CDR3 covers 15 residues. The ends were cut back, 2 bases at V and 5 bases at J, with 14 bases in the middle. Written as DNA, the CDR3 is TGTGCCAGCAGTTACCCTGGGCCGGCAGGAGATACGCAGTATTTT. Translation gives CASSYPGPAGDTQYF.

This clone appeared a single time. This sequence joins TRBV21-1 and TRBJ2-3. TRBV21-1 is described as a pseudogene. This CDR3 region has 14 residues. The CDR3 loop reads CASSKERYTDTQYF. For the CDR3, the DNA is TGTGCCAGCAGCAAAGAAAGGTACACAGATACGCAGTATTTT.

This sequence joins TRBV27 and TRBJ1-2, with TRBD1 identical over 7 bases. The CDR3 runs to 13 residues. V lost 5 bases, J lost 3 bases, and 3 bases stayed unmatched. Germline V gene sequence: CDR1 MNHEY, CDR2 SMNVEV (reference sequence). This chain's CDR3 is CASSPQGDYGYTF. CDR3 in DNA: TGTGCCAGCAGTCCCCAGGGGGACTATGGCTACACCTTC.

This clone has only a few counts. The rearrangement joins TRBV9 to TRBJ2-7; D is unresolved. The CDR3 length is 15 residues. Trimming took off 4 bases at V and 3 bases at J, with 17 bases between the two ends. The germline V gene has CDR1 SGDLS and CDR2 YYNGEE. CDR3 protein: CASSHLPDNYYEQYF. For the CDR3, the DNA is TGTGCCAGCAGCCACTTACCTGACAATTACTACGAGCAGTACTTC.

CDR3 loop: CASSRGQGGPYEQYF. DNA for the CDR3: TGTGCCAGCAGCCGCGGACAGGGCGGCCCCTACGAGCAGTACTTC. The chain combines TRBV14 with TRBJ2-7; 8 positions agree with TRBD1. The V gene end was trimmed by 4 bases and the J gene end by 2 bases; junction bases not matched to a gene: 7. CDR3 length equals 15 residues. The germline CDR1 and CDR2 sequences are SGHDN and FVKESK.

The J gene is TRBJ2-2, the V gene TRBV4-2, with D unclear. Germline CDR1 and CDR2: LGHNA and YNFKEQ. The CDR3 sequence is 18 residues long. V was cut by 0 bases and J by 5 bases, with 19 bases left in between. CDR3 sequence: CASSQDPTEASSTGELFF. The CDR3 DNA reads TGTGCCAGCAGCCAAGATCCTACAGAAGCCTCGAGTACCGGGGAGCTGTTTTTT.

The V and J genes are TRBV7-9 and TRBJ2-2; possible D gene TRBD1, 6 bases. The CDR3 runs to 15 residues. CDR1 SEHNR and CDR2 FQNEAQ come from the germline V gene (reference sequence). V lost 6 bases and J 2 bases, leaving 13 bases between the germline ends. The CDR3 reads CASRQPGQNTGELFF. DNA for the CDR3: TGTGCCAGCAGGCAACCGGGACAAAACACCGGGGAGCTGTTTTTT.

V gene TRBV7-8 combines with J gene TRBJ2-3; D not resolved. CDR1 and CDR2 (germline): SGHVS, FQNEAQ. The CDR3 totals 13 residues. V was pared by 5 bases and J by 5 bases, with 11 bases between. The CDR3 is CASSRDRGDTQYF. CDR3 coding DNA: TGTGCCAGCAGCAGAGATCGTGGAGATACGCAGTATTTT. Drawing the rest from reference TRBV7-8 and TRBJ2-3, the complete variable domain is GAGVSQSPRYKVAKRGQDVALRCDPISGHVSLFWYQQALGQGPEFLTYFQNEAQLDKSGLPSDRFFAERPEGSVSTLKIQRTQQEDSAVYLCASSRDRGDTQYFGPGTRLTVL.